The 23 T cell receptor beta chains listed next were all sequenced from one sample in a study of cytomegalovirus exposure and HLA in healthy donors. Method: immunoSEQ multiplex PCR; TCRdb's copy keeps in-frame clones and lacks some. The table includes about 170,000 clones, 80% to 90% detected once. Sequenced: PBMCs. The source is a woman younger than 45 in good health and CMV-seronegative.

This chain links TRBV4-3 with TRBJ2-3, with D tentatively TRBD2 (5 bases). V dropped 4 bases and J dropped 0 bases, with 14 bases sitting between them. Per germline, CDR1 LGHNA and CDR2 YSLEER. The CDR3 runs to 16 residues. The CDR3 spells CASSPSPEASTDTQYF. The CDR3 bases are TGCGCCAGCAGCCCCAGCCCGGAGGCTAGCACAGATACGCAGTATTTT.

The chain has TRBV5-4 and TRBJ1-1; D gene unclear. With 4 bases removed from V and 2 bases from J, the gap between germline ends came to 6 bases. Germline lookup yields CDR1 SGHNT and CDR2 YYREEE (reference sequence). This CDR3 has 12 amino acids. This chain's CDR3 is CASSLPNTEAFF. In DNA, the CDR3 is TGTGCCAGCAGCCTTCCCAACACTGAAGCTTTCTTT. Using reference TRBV5-4 and TRBJ1-1 for the parts outside the CDR3, the full variable domain is ETGVTQSPTHLIKTRGQQVTLRCSSQSGHNTVSWYQQALGQGPQFIFQYYREEENGRGNFPPRFSGLQFPNYSSELNVNALELDDSALYLCASSLPNTEAFFGQGTRLTVV.

V is TRBV6-1 and J is TRBJ1-5; weak D call: TRBD1 (6 bases). The V end lost 1 base, the J end lost 7 bases, and 14 bases lay between the germline ends. This CDR3 spans 15 amino acids. Germline V CDR1 and CDR2: MNHNS, SASEGT. The DNA for the CDR3 is TGTGCCAGCAGTGAAGTGACAGGAGGAGGCCAGCCCCAGCATTTT. Its protein is CASSEVTGGGQPQHF.

Turning to this clone: Other DNA sequences in the sample encode the same CDR3. This sequence joins TRBV9 and TRBJ1-2, with D maybe TRBD1 (6 bases). The CDR3 spans 14 residues. V was shortened by 3 bases and J by 2 bases, with 11 bases between the two germline ends. Germline V gene sequence: CDR1 SGDLS, CDR2 YYNGEE. CDR3 DNA sequence: TGTGCCAGCAGCGCCTCCGGGACAAACTATGGCTACACCTTC. This gives the protein CASSASGTNYGYTF.

This clone was recorded once. The genes are TRBV11-2 and TRBJ2-7, with 7 bases fitting TRBD1. V shed 5 bases and J 6 bases; nucleotides not matched to a gene: 13. The CDR3 has 15 amino acids. Germline assignment: CDR1 SGHAT and CDR2 FQNNGV. CDR3 sequence reads: CASSQLQGIHLEQYF. The CDR3, as DNA: TGTGCCAGCAGCCAGTTACAGGGGATTCACCTCGAGCAGTACTTC.

This sequence joins TRBV2 and TRBJ1-2; D remains unclear. CDR3 size: 13 residues. Trimming stripped 5 bases from V and 6 bases from J, with 13 bases between. Germline lookup yields CDR1 SNHLY and CDR2 FYNNEI. The CDR3 DNA follows: TGTGCCAGCAGTTCCTTCGGGGATGATGGCTACACCTTC. It translates to CASSSFGDDGYTF.

This clone was recorded only once. This sequence joins TRBV7-9 and TRBJ1-2; 8 nucleotides align to TRBD1. V trimming: 5 bases; J trimming: 4 bases; junction bases outside the gene matches: 6. This CDR3 has 14 residues. The germline gives CDR1 SEHNR, CDR2 FQNEAQ (reference sequence). CDR3 sequence reads: CASSGQGALYGYTF. The DNA of the CDR3 is TGTGCCAGCAGCGGTCAGGGGGCTCTCTATGGCTACACCTTC. Together with reference TRBV7-9 and TRBJ1-2, the CDR3 gives the full variable domain: DTGVSQNPRHKITKRGQNVTFRCDPISEHNRLYWYRQTLGQGPEFLTYFQNEAQLEKSRLLSDRFSAERPKGSFSTLEIQRTEQGDSAMYLCASSGQGALYGYTFGSGTRLTVV.

CDR3 region: CASSELAGVGNEQFF. CDR3 coding DNA: TGTGCCAGCAGTGAACTAGCGGGGGTCGGGAATGAGCAGTTCTTC. The chain recombines TRBV25-1 with TRBJ2-1, with 10 bases identical to TRBD2. Trimming removed 2 bases from V and 7 bases from J; junction bases left unmatched: 5. The CDR3 spans 15 residues. Germline V gives CDR1 MGHDK, CDR2 SYGVNS.

The genes are TRBV9 and TRBJ1-1; D not resolved. The V gene lost 4 bases and the J gene lost 0 bases, with 13 bases spanning the gap. The CDR3 length is 15 residues. Germline V gene data show CDR1 as SGDLS and CDR2 as YYNGEE. The chain's CDR3 is CASSFSQALNTEAFF. The DNA of the CDR3 is TGTGCCAGCAGCTTTAGTCAGGCACTGAACACTGAAGCTTTCTTT.

The rearrangement joins TRBV6-1 to TRBJ1-1, with a weak D call TRBD1 (5 bases). The length of the CDR3 is 17 residues. V was clipped by 2 bases and J by 5 bases, with 21 bases between them. Per the germline V gene, CDR1 is MNHNS and CDR2 is SASEGT. CDR3 in amino acids: CASSEMQGGGSRTEAFF. The DNA of the CDR3 is TGTGCCAGCAGTGAAATGCAGGGAGGAGGGTCGCGGACTGAAGCTTTCTTT.

The chain uses TRBV5-1 and TRBJ2-7; TRBD1 is a possible D gene (6 bases). CDR1 is SGHRS and CDR2 is YFSETQ in the germline V gene. Trimming left V 5 bases short and J 3 bases short, with 9 bases between. The CDR3 sequence is 12 residues long. The CDR3 region is CASREDSYEQYF. The CDR3, as DNA: TGCGCCAGCAGGGAGGACAGCTACGAGCAGTACTTC.

The chain uses TRBV30 and TRBJ2-7; 8 bases fit TRBD1. Looked up from germline, CDR1 is GTSNPN and CDR2 is SVGIG (reference sequence). The length of the CDR3 is 15 residues. V dropped 8 bases and J dropped 2; count of bases not matched to a gene: 14. CDR3 sequence (DNA): TGTGCCGGACGAGGACGACCGGGACAGGCCTACGAGCAGTACTTC. Translating gives CAGRGRPGQAYEQYF.

The chain joins TRBV19 to TRBJ2-7; D possibly corresponds to TRBD1 (5 bases). From germline, CDR1 is LNHDA and CDR2 SQIVND (reference sequence). V was shortened by 3 bases and J by 3 bases, with 15 bases between the two germline ends. The CDR3 extends over 15 amino acids. The CDR3: CASSIGPGQSYEQYF. The DNA of the CDR3 is TGTGCCAGTAGTATCGGGCCAGGGCAAAGCTACGAGCAGTACTTC.

This chain joins TRBV9 and TRBJ2-3; D is perhaps TRBD2 (5 bases). V was shortened by 3 bases and J by 0 bases, with 11 bases between the two germline ends. The CDR3 spans 15 residues. Germline V CDR1 and CDR2: SGDLS, YYNGEE. In nucleotides, the CDR3 is TGTGCCAGCAGCGCCCGGGAAAGGAGCACAGATACGCAGTATTTT. It codes for CASSARERSTDTQYF.

The rearrangement links TRBV11-2 to TRBJ2-7; unclear D gene. V was shortened by 5 bases and J by 6 bases, with 11 bases between the two germline ends. This CDR3 is 12 amino acids long. CDR1 and CDR2 from the germline V gene are SGHAT and FQNNGV. The CDR3 coding sequence is TGTGCCAGCAGCCAAACAGACGCCGAGCAGTACTTC. It yields the protein CASSQTDAEQYF.

As to this clone: Its ends do not fully match the called genes, so a read error is possible. This chain joins TRBV5-1 and TRBJ1-1; a possible D gene is TRBD1 (5 bases). CDR1 is SGHRS and CDR2 is YFSETQ in the germline V gene. The CDR3 spans 14 residues. The CDR3 reads CASSFGGLNSEAFF. Here the CDR3 DNA reads TGCGCCAGCAGCTTCGGGGGATTGAACTCTGAAGCTTTCTTT.

The V call is TRBV30, the J call TRBJ2-3, with 10 bases aligning to TRBD2. This CDR3 spans 16 amino acids. Germline assignment: CDR1 GTSNPN and CDR2 SVGIG (reference sequence). J gave up 8 bases and V 2 bases, and 13 bases lay outside the gene matches. The CDR3, as DNA: TGTGCCTGGAGTCCCCCCCGGACTAGCGGATGGAGTACGCAGTATTTT. It yields the protein CAWSPPRTSGWSTQYF.

J is TRBJ1-5 and V is TRBV18; D remains ambiguous. CDR3 length: 15 residues. Germline CDR1 is KGHSH and CDR2 is LQKENI. Trimming took off 2 bases at V and 3 bases at J, with 11 bases between the two ends. CDR3 region: CASSPKDGDNQPQHF. The CDR3 DNA follows: TGTGCCAGCTCACCAAAGGACGGGGACAATCAGCCCCAGCATTTT.

This rearrangement joins TRBV6-5 to TRBJ2-7; 9 bases line up with TRBD1. CDR1 and CDR2 from the germline V gene are MNHEY and SVGAGI. This CDR3 region has 15 residues. With 5 bases clipped from V and 6 bases from J, the junction kept 11 bases outside the gene matches. The CDR3, as DNA: TGTGCCAGCAGTAGATCCGGGACAGGGTTATGCGAGCAGTACTTC. Amino acids: CASSRSGTGLCEQYF.

This chain connects TRBV2 to TRBJ2-2; 16 bases agree with TRBD2. After removal of 4 bases from V and 4 bases from J, the junction contained 6 bases not matched to a gene. The CDR3 consists of 18 residues. Per the germline V gene, CDR1 is SNHLY and CDR2 is FYNNEI. The CDR3 here is CASSVTGTSGGATGELFF. Here the CDR3 DNA reads TGTGCCAGCAGTGTAACCGGGACTAGCGGGGGGGCCACCGGGGAGCTGTTTTTT.

The chain is built from TRBV18 and TRBJ1-4, with unresolved D. Germline CDR1 is KGHSH and CDR2 is LQKENI. V shed 3 bases and J shed 8 bases, with 10 bases lying between them. This CDR3 region has 13 residues. In DNA, the CDR3 is TGTGCCAGCTCACCGAGAGTCGCCGAAAAACTGTTTTTT. It specifies CASSPRVAEKLFF.

The V gene is TRBV29-1, the J gene TRBJ1-1, with D possibly TRBD1 on 6 matching bases. Germline V gene data show CDR1 as SQVTM and CDR2 as ANQGSEA. V was clipped by 0 bases and J by 6 bases, with 11 bases between them. The CDR3 is 13 amino acids. This CDR3 reads CSVEDRGGPEAFF. In DNA, the CDR3 is TGCAGCGTTGAAGACAGGGGTGGTCCTGAAGCTTTCTTT.

The rearrangement joins TRBV6-5 to TRBJ2-2, with 8 bases that match TRBD2. The V and J ends lost 1 base and 4 bases, in that order; junction bases with no gene match: 5. Germline CDR1 is MNHEY and CDR2 is SVGAGI. CDR3 length equals 16 residues. As DNA, the CDR3 is TGTGCCAGCAGTTACTTCGGGGGGGCGGGCACCGGGGAGCTGTTTTTT. As protein: CASSYFGGAGTGELFF.